This entry lists 31 T cell receptor beta chains sequenced from one sample in a study of shared clonotypes between healthy human individuals (dated by TCRdb to about 2020). Library creation used the immunoSEQ multiplex PCR assay. Held by TCRdb, this immuneACCESS table contains in-frame sequences only and omits some clones. Under half of the omission traces to an unresolved V gene where checked; the cause of the rest is unknown. For this sample the table gives roughly 2.2 million clones, of which over 85% were detected only once. The biggest ten clones account for 0.3% to 0.4% of the sample. The sequenced sample consisted of naive CD4+ T cells from PBMCs. The cell subset or site label corresponds to: CD45RA+ positively selected. The source is a man between 18 and 35 years old in good health. Some clones in this sample may be carry-over from other donors' samples.

V gene TRBV5-1 combines with J gene TRBJ1-4; 8 nucleotides line up with TRBD1. Germline lookup yields CDR1 SGHRS and CDR2 YFSETQ. Losses at the gene ends were 0 bases for V and 3 bases for J; bases not matched to a gene: 16. The CDR3 has 20 amino acids. CDR3 loop: CASSLAPIGQGSGANEKLFF. DNA for the CDR3: TGCGCCAGCAGCTTGGCCCCTATTGGACAGGGCTCTGGGGCTAATGAAAAACTGTTTTTT.

The CDR3 DNA reads TGTGCCAGCAGCCCCGGGTTCACTGAAGCTTTCTTT. This sequence encodes CASSPGFTEAFF. This chain joins TRBV6-6 and TRBJ1-1; D not resolved. Trimming took off 6 bases at V and 4 bases at J, with 9 bases between the two ends. Germline-derived CDR1 and CDR2 are MNHNY and SVGAGI (reference sequence). This CDR3 has 12 residues.

V and J are TRBV28 and TRBJ2-5; 9 positions match TRBD2. Germline lookup yields CDR1 MDHEN and CDR2 SYDVKM. This CDR3 region has 15 residues. After removal of 5 bases from V and 7 bases from J, the junction contained 11 bases not matched to a gene. The CDR3 reads CASSPLAGTLGTQYF. The CDR3 nucleotides are TGTGCCAGCAGTCCCCTAGCGGGAACCCTGGGGACCCAGTACTTC.

This chain links TRBV27 with TRBJ2-7, with 8 bases aligning to TRBD1. This CDR3 spans 14 amino acids. V shed 6 bases and J 6 bases; nucleotides not matched to a gene: 10. Per germline, CDR1 MNHEY and CDR2 SMNVEV (reference sequence). The CDR3 region is CASRWTGPYGEQYF. CDR3 bases: TGTGCCAGCAGATGGACAGGGCCCTACGGCGAGCAGTACTTC.

Of note for this clone: Within the sample, other DNA sequences also encode this same CDR3. The chain uses TRBV4-3 and TRBJ2-2; D possibly corresponds to TRBD2 (6 bases). From germline, CDR1 is LGHNA and CDR2 YSLEER. This CDR3 region has 13 residues. V was shortened by 2 bases and J by 5 bases, with 6 bases between the two germline ends. The CDR3 spells CASSQRGTGELFF. The CDR3 DNA reads TGCGCCAGCAGCCAACGGGGGACCGGGGAGCTGTTTTTT.

CDR3 bases: TGTGCCAGCAGCGTAGGTCCGGCCCCCTACGAGCAGTACTTC. Amino acids: CASSVGPAPYEQYF. The chain links TRBV9 to TRBJ2-7; D gene unclear. The length of the CDR3 is 14 residues. Trimming cost V 0 bases and J 2 bases, with 9 bases left between them. In germline, CDR1 is SGDLS, CDR2 YYNGEE.

The chain carries TRBV7-2 and TRBJ2-1; D not certain. With 1 base removed from V and 9 bases from J, the gap between germline ends came to 13 bases. CDR1 is SGHTA, CDR2 FQGNSA, per germline. The CDR3 runs 14 residues. CDR3 nucleotides: TGTGCCAGCAGCTTAGACATCGCCAGCCCTGAGCAGTTCTTC. Its protein product is CASSLDIASPEQFF.

In regard to this clone: Other DNA sequences from this sample encode an identical CDR3 as well. The chain uses TRBV6-5 and TRBJ1-5, with D hard to call. Germline V gives CDR1 MNHEY, CDR2 SVGAGI. The V and J ends lost 2 bases and 4 bases respectively, with 6 bases between them. The CDR3 runs to 13 residues. The CDR3 here is CASSYERNQPQHF. CDR3 DNA sequence: TGTGCCAGCAGTTACGAAAGGAATCAGCCCCAGCATTTT.

The V and J genes are TRBV5-1 and TRBJ2-3; D may be TRBD1 or TRBD2 (5 bases each). Trimming took off 7 bases at V and 1 base at J, with 10 bases between the two ends. Looked up from germline, CDR1 is SGHRS and CDR2 is YFSETQ. CDR3 length: 13 residues. This CDR3 reads CASDRGGTDTQYF. Written as DNA, the CDR3 is TGCGCCAGCGATCGAGGGGGCACAGATACGCAGTATTTT. Combining the CDR3 with reference TRBV5-1 and TRBJ2-3 gives the whole variable domain KAGVTQTPRYLIKTRGQQVTLSCSPISGHRSVSWYQQTPGQGLQFLFEYFSETQRNKGNFPGRFSGRQFSNSRSEMNVSTLELGDSALYLCASDRGGTDTQYFGPGTRLTVL.

The gene calls are TRBV6-5 and TRBJ1-2; D may be TRBD1 (5 bases). This CDR3 spans 15 amino acids. Germline CDR1 MNHEY, CDR2 SVGAGI. V lost 6 bases, J lost 8 bases, and 22 bases lay in between. Here the CDR3 reads CASSPQPGARHGYTF. The CDR3 nucleotides are TGTGCCAGCAGCCCACAGCCCGGGGCTCGGCACGGCTACACCTTC.

This rearrangement joins TRBV5-6 to TRBJ1-1; D is ambiguous. This CDR3 contains 14 residues. Germline V gene lookup returns CDR1 SGHDT and CDR2 YYEEEE. Trimming took 1 base from V and 1 from J, leaving 8 bases between them. The CDR3 reads CASSLIGSNTEAFF. The CDR3 nucleotides are TGTGCCAGCAGCTTGATAGGTTCGAACACTGAAGCTTTCTTT. Combining the CDR3 with reference TRBV5-6 and TRBJ1-1 gives the whole variable domain DAGVTQSPTHLIKTRGQQVTLRCSPKSGHDTVSWYQQALGQGPQFIFQYYEEEERQRGNFPDRFSGHQFPNYSSELNVNALLLGDSALYLCASSLIGSNTEAFFGQGTRLTVV.

The V gene is TRBV7-9, the J gene TRBJ2-2; the D gene is possibly TRBD2 (6 bases). Per the germline V gene, CDR1 is SEHNR and CDR2 is FQNEAQ (reference sequence). The CDR3 contains 16 residues. V shed 7 bases and J shed 4 bases, with 19 bases lying between them. CDR3 sequence (DNA): TGTGCCAGCACTTACCCCGGCCTAGCGAGCACCGGGGAGCTGTTTTTT. Its protein product is CASTYPGLASTGELFF.

The chain links TRBV7-2 to TRBJ2-2, with 9 bases that match TRBD2. Per germline, CDR1 SGHTA and CDR2 FQGNSA. Germline trimming cut 5 bases from V and 6 bases from J; bases unmatched to any gene: 10. The CDR3 consists of 16 residues. Here the CDR3 DNA reads TGTGCCAGCAGCGCACCGGGACTAGCTAGTCCCGGGGAGCTGTTTTTT. Translating it yields CASSAPGLASPGELFF.

The chain is built from TRBV5-1 and TRBJ2-1; TRBD2 matches at 8 bases. In germline, CDR1 is SGHRS, CDR2 YFSETQ. The CDR3 totals 16 residues. V lost 3 bases to trimming and J lost 3 bases; unmatched junction nucleotides: 8. DNA for the CDR3: TGCGCCAGCAGCTCTATTACCGGGACTAGCTACAATGAGCAGTTCTTC. As protein: CASSSITGTSYNEQFF.

The V call is TRBV7-2, the J call TRBJ1-2; D perhaps matches TRBD1 (5 bases). CDR1 is SGHTA and CDR2 is FQGNSA in the germline V gene. This CDR3 comprises 16 residues. V lost 4 bases and J lost 4, with 19 bases in between. CDR3 in amino acids: CASSSTTGTASYGYTF. The CDR3 DNA is TGTGCCAGCAGCTCCACAACCGGGACCGCAAGCTATGGCTACACCTTC.

About this clone itself: The same CDR3 also results from other DNA sequences found in this sample. J is TRBJ2-7 and V is TRBV9, with a possible D match to TRBD1 (6 bases). Germline V gene data show CDR1 as SGDLS and CDR2 as YYNGEE. There are 14 residues in the CDR3. The ends were cut back, 0 bases at V and 3 bases at J, with 10 bases in the middle. CDR3: CASSVGGQNYEQYF. CDR3 DNA sequence: TGTGCCAGCAGCGTAGGTGGACAGAACTACGAGCAGTACTTC.

The chain has TRBV2 and TRBJ2-5; the match to TRBD1 covers 10 bases. The V segment lost 1 base and the J segment 3 bases; nucleotides outside the gene matches: 2. The CDR3 contains 15 residues. The germline gives CDR1 SNHLY, CDR2 FYNNEI. The CDR3 loop reads CASSEEGQGKETQYF. The DNA of the CDR3 is TGTGCCAGCAGTGAAGAGGGACAGGGGAAAGAGACCCAGTACTTC. The full variable domain, in which reference TRBV2 and TRBJ2-5 provide the parts outside the CDR3, is EPEVTQTPSHQVTQMGQEVILRCVPISNHLYFYWYRQILGQKVEFLVSFYNNEISEKSEIFDDQFSVERPDGSNFTLKIRSTKLEDSAMYFCASSEEGQGKETQYFGPGTRLLVL.

The rearrangement links TRBV11-3 to TRBJ2-1; 7 bases align to TRBD2. V trimming: 4 bases; J trimming: 4 bases; junction bases outside the gene matches: 13. CDR3 size: 17 residues. Looked up from germline, CDR1 is SGHNT and CDR2 is YENEEA. CDR3 residues: CASSSAFGGSSYNEQFF. The CDR3 DNA sequence: TGTGCCAGCAGCTCCGCTTTCGGCGGGAGTAGTTACAATGAGCAGTTCTTC.

The V gene is TRBV9, the J gene TRBJ2-1; D possibly corresponds to TRBD2 (7 bases). CDR3 length: 16 amino acids. Trimming pared 0 bases from V and 4 bases from J, leaving 14 bases between. Germline V gene sequence: CDR1 SGDLS, CDR2 YYNGEE. This CDR3 reads CASSVDSGGTYNEQFF. DNA of the CDR3: TGTGCCAGCAGCGTAGACTCGGGGGGCACATACAATGAGCAGTTCTTC.

V usage is TRBV2 and J usage is TRBJ1-1; D possibly corresponds to TRBD1 (5 bases). Germline CDR1 and CDR2: SNHLY and FYNNEI. V was cut by 6 bases and J by 4 bases, with 12 bases left in between. The length of the CDR3 is 13 residues. CDR3 DNA sequence: TGTGCCAGCAGGCAAACAGGCTTCACTGAAGCTTTCTTT. Translation: CASRQTGFTEAFF. Full variable domain (missing parts from reference TRBV2 and TRBJ1-1): EPEVTQTPSHQVTQMGQEVILRCVPISNHLYFYWYRQILGQKVEFLVSFYNNEISEKSEIFDDQFSVERPDGSNFTLKIRSTKLEDSAMYFCASRQTGFTEAFFGQGTRLTVV.

V and J are TRBV4-2 and TRBJ2-1, with unresolved D. Trimming removed 3 bases at V and 6 bases at J, with 15 bases between. The CDR3 extends over 15 amino acids. CDR1 is LGHNA and CDR2 is YNFKEQ in the germline V gene. The CDR3 nucleotides read TGTGCCAGCAGCCATCCCGGTCCAAGCCCCAATGAGCAGTTCTTC. It yields the protein CASSHPGPSPNEQFF.

V usage is TRBV5-5 and J usage is TRBJ1-4; possible D gene TRBD1, 6 bases. Trimming stripped 3 bases from V and 0 bases from J, with 9 bases between. The CDR3 extends over 15 amino acids. CDR1 is SGHKS, CDR2 YYEKEE, per germline (reference sequence). Written as DNA, the CDR3 is TGTGCCAGCAGCTCTTCAGGGGCAACTAATGAAAAACTGTTTTTT. Its translation is CASSSSGATNEKLFF.

The rearrangement joins TRBV2 to TRBJ1-2; tentative D call: TRBD1 (6 bases). This CDR3 region has 13 residues. Germline values: CDR1 SNHLY, CDR2 FYNNEI. V gave up 6 bases and J gave up 3 bases, with 11 bases separating them. CDR3 DNA sequence: TGTGCCAGCAGGCCCTGGACAGACTATGGCTACACCTTC. Protein: CASRPWTDYGYTF.

A word on this clone: The same CDR3 arises from other DNA sequences in this sample as well. The V gene is TRBV29-1, the J gene TRBJ2-2; weak D call: TRBD2 (5 bases). Trimming took 7 bases from V and 0 from J, leaving 6 bases between them. CDR1 and CDR2 (germline): SQVTM, ANQGSEA. The CDR3 runs to 12 residues. Here the CDR3 reads CSAGANTGELFF. The CDR3 DNA is TGCAGCGCCGGGGCGAACACCGGGGAGCTGTTTTTT.

Here the CDR3 DNA reads TGCGCCAGCAGCCTTGGCACTACCCCCGGCGAGCAGTACTTC. This encodes CASSLGTTPGEQYF. The V call is TRBV5-1, the J call TRBJ2-7; D not certain. Germline-derived CDR1 and CDR2 are SGHRS and YFSETQ. The CDR3 runs to 14 residues. Between the trimmed V and J ends, which lost 4 bases and 6 bases, there was a span of 17 bases.

This clone was picked up one time. The CDR3 reads CSVEDPPQGGEGEQYF. The CDR3 nucleotides are TGCAGCGTTGAAGATCCGCCCCAGGGGGGCGAGGGGGAGCAGTACTTC. J is TRBJ2-7 and V is TRBV29-1; a weak D match, TRBD1 (7 bases). The CDR3 length is 16 residues. CDR1 and CDR2 from the germline V gene are SQVTM and ANQGSEA. V lost 0 bases and J lost 7, with 22 bases in between.

This sequence joins TRBV28 and TRBJ2-1; D possibly corresponds to TRBD2 (5 bases). The CDR3 extends over 10 amino acids. V lost 8 bases, J lost 10 bases, and 9 bases lay in between. CDR1 MDHEN and CDR2 SYDVKM come from the germline V gene. The CDR3 sequence is CASRGYEQFF. The CDR3 bases are TGTGCCAGCCGGGGATACGAGCAGTTCTTC.

This clone showed up just a few times. This chain joins TRBV28 and TRBJ1-5, with a possible D match to TRBD1 (5 bases). Trimming removed 7 bases at V and 6 bases at J, with 16 bases between. Germline lookup yields CDR1 MDHEN and CDR2 SYDVKM. The CDR3 has 14 amino acids. The CDR3 reads CASTRRGNGQPQHF. In DNA, the CDR3 is TGTGCCAGCACCCGGCGGGGGAACGGTCAGCCCCAGCATTTT.

The genes are TRBV9 and TRBJ1-1, with D tentatively TRBD1 (5 bases). Per germline, CDR1 SGDLS and CDR2 YYNGEE. With 4 bases removed from V and 6 bases from J, the gap between germline ends came to 16 bases. This CDR3 is 14 amino acids long. CDR3 loop: CASSMEGRVSEAFF. CDR3 DNA: TGTGCCAGCAGCATGGAAGGCAGGGTGTCTGAAGCTTTCTTT.

The J gene is TRBJ2-3, the V gene TRBV12-2. TRBV12-2 is reported as a pseudogene. The CDR3 runs 14 residues. The CDR3 DNA reads as TGTGCAAGTCGCCCAAAGGGTTCCCTAGATACGCAGTATTTT. Translation gives CASRPKGSLDTQYF.

The chain employs TRBV6-6 and TRBJ2-7; 9 positions match TRBD2. The V gene end was trimmed by 11 bases and the J gene end by 0 bases; junction bases not matched to a gene: 11. This CDR3 is 15 amino acids long. Per the germline V gene, CDR1 is MNHNY and CDR2 is SVGAGI (reference sequence). CDR3 amino acids: CARAGLAGYSYEQYF. The CDR3 nucleotides read TGTGCCCGCGCTGGTCTAGCGGGATACTCCTACGAGCAGTACTTC.